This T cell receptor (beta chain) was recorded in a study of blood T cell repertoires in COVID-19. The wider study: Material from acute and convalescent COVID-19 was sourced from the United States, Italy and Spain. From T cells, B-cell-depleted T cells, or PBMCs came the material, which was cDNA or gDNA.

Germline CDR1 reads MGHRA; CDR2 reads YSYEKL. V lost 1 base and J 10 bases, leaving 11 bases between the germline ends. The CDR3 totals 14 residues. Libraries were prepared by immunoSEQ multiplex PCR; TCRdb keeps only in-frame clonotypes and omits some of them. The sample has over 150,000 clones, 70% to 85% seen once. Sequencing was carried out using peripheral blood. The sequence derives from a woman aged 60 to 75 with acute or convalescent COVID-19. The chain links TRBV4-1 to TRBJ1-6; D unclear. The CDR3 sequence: CASSQVKGVSPLHF. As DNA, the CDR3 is TGCGCCAGCAGCCAAGTTAAGGGAGTCTCACCCCTCCACTTT.